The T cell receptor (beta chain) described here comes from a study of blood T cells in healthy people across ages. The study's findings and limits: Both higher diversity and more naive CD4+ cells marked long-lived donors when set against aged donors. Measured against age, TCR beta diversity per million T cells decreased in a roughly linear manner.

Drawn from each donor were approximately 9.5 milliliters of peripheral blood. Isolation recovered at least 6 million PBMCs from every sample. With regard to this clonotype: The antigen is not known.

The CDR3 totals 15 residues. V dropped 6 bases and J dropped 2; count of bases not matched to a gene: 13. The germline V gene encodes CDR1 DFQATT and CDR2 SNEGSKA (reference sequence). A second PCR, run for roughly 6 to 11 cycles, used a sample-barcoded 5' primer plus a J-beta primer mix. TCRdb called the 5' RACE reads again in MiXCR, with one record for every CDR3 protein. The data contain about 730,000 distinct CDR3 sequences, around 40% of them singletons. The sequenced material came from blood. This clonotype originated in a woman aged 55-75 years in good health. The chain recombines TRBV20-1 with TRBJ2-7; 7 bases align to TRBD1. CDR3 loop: CSAQYYTGVAYEQYF. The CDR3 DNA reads TGCAGTGCCCAGTACTATACAGGGGTCGCCTACGAGCAGTACTTC.